This TCR beta chain derives from a study of blood T cell repertoires in COVID-19. At the level of the study: Some COVID-19 samples were acute and others convalescent; all came from the United States, Italy and Spain. Sources were T cells, B-cell-depleted T cells, or PBMCs; the material itself was cDNA or gDNA.

Methods used by the authors: By means of reference gene primer amplification, nucleated cell counts were estimated. Profiled with immunoSEQ multiplex PCR; TCRdb holds only in-frame clones, not every one. D and trimming were read from the DNA, whereas the V and J calls and clone size are those reported in that table. The data show 15,000 to 20,000 clones, around nine tenths seen once. V was clipped by 2 bases and J by 6 bases, with 17 bases between them. From germline, CDR1 is SGHAT and CDR2 FQNNGV. CDR3 length equals 16 residues. The V call is TRBV11-2, the J call TRBJ2-1; D is perhaps TRBD1 (6 bases). Sample: peripheral blood. The receptor was isolated from a man in his 60s with active COVID-19. CDR3 amino acids: CASSLSERGIRNEQFF. The CDR3 coding sequence is TGTGCCAGCAGCTTAAGTGAAAGGGGGATTCGCAATGAGCAGTTCTTC.